The rows below give T cell receptor beta chains drawn from one sample of a study of CD8 T cells in Susac syndrome. TCRdb processed the immunoSEQ multiplex PCR reads anew with MiXCR; each CDR3 protein has one entry. Of around 71,000 distinct CDR3 sequences in the sample, approximately 96% were seen once. The material sequenced was CD4+ T cells from PBMCs. These receptors all come from a human donor with multiple sclerosis. CDR3s include the opening cysteine and the closing phenylalanine or tryptophan. D genes are given only for firm matches. Clone size is stated in some rows and not others, as once, few, many or a class when expanded.

NA,TRBD2,TRBV27,TRBJ2-3,CASSSSVGTSGEGTQYF,TGTGCCAGCAGTTCCAGCGTGGGGACTAGCGGGGAAGGTACGCAGTATTTT
NA,TRBD2,TRBV6-1,TRBJ2-5,CASSLRLAGGKETQYF,TGTGCCAGCAGTCTCCGACTAGCGGGGGGAAAAGAGACCCAGTACTTC
NA,TRBD2,TRBV4-1,TRBJ2-1,CASSTLRRGGPLYNEQFF,TGCGCCAGCAGCACGCTCAGGCGGGGGGGCCCTCTCTACAATGAGCAGTTCTTC
NA,NA,TRBV6-6,TRBJ2-7,CASSGLGPAYEQYF,TGTGCCAGCAGTGGGTTGGGACCAGCCTACGAGCAGTACTTC
once,NA,TRBV5-1,TRBJ2-5,CASSLAKGPGETQYF,TGCGCCAGCAGCTTGGCCAAGGGGCCCGGGGAGACCCAGTACTTC
once,NA,TRBV11-1,TRBJ2-3,CASSLKSGRHPTTSTDTQYF,TGTGCCAGCAGCTTAAAGAGCGGCCGACACCCGACCACTAGCACAGATACGCAGTATTTT
NA,NA,TRBV3-1,TRBJ2-3,CASSQVRADTQYF,TGTGCCAGCAGCCAAGTCAGGGCAGATACGCAGTATTTT
NA,NA,TRBV5-1,TRBJ2-7,CASSLEAATSYEQYF,TGCGCCAGCAGCTTGGAGGCAGCTACCTCCTACGAGCAGTACTTC
NA,NA,TRBV20-1,TRBJ2-3,CSASGGGGTDTQYF,TGCAGTGCTAGTGGGGGGGGCGGGACAGATACGCAGTATTTT
NA,TRBD1,TRBV7-2,TRBJ2-1,CASSVTGVNEQFF,TGTGCCAGCAGCGTGACAGGGGTGAATGAGCAGTTCTTC
NA,TRBD2,TRBV7-9,TRBJ2-3,CASSLGTSGASETDTQYF,TGTGCCAGCAGCTTAGGGACTAGCGGGGCCTCAGAAACAGATACGCAGTATTTT
NA,NA,TRBV3-1,TRBJ2-1,CASSPPVIPPGEQFF,TGTGCCAGCAGCCCTCCGGTGATCCCGCCCGGTGAGCAGTTCTTC
once,NA,TRBV20-1,TRBJ1-1,CSAGSLIEAFF,TGCAGTGCTGGCAGCTTGATTGAAGCTTTCTTT
NA,TRBD1,TRBV28,TRBJ1-1,CASRTTRQGNEAFF,TGTGCCAGCAGAACTACCCGACAGGGTAATGAAGCTTTCTTT
NA,NA,TRBV7-9,TRBJ1-1,CASSLTESEAFF,TGTGCCAGCAGCTTAACTGAATCCGAAGCTTTCTTT
once,NA,TRBV12-3/TRBV12-4,TRBJ2-7,CASSPPGTYEQYF,TGTGCCAGCAGCCCCCCGGGGACCTACGAGCAGTACTTC
NA,NA,TRBV29-1,TRBJ1-1,CSVEGRLNTEAFF,TGCAGCGTAGAGGGACGGTTGAACACTGAAGCTTTCTTT
NA,TRBD1,TRBV5-1,TRBJ2-1,CASSLGTQGVEGEQFF,TGCGCCAGCAGCTTGGGCACACAGGGGGTGGAGGGTGAGCAGTTCTTC
once,NA,TRBV20-1,TRBJ2-7,CSAYGRESYEQYF,TGCAGTGCATACGGACGAGAATCTTACGAGCAGTACTTC
NA,NA,TRBV20-1,TRBJ1-2,CSASLGDYGYTF,TGCAGTGCTAGCCTCGGGGACTATGGCTACACCTTC
NA,TRBD1,TRBV4-3,TRBJ2-3,CASSLGQGSFTDTQYF,TGCGCCAGCAGCCTGGGACAGGGAAGCTTTACAGATACGCAGTATTTT
NA,TRBD1,TRBV11-2,TRBJ1-4,CASSPKRDRLEKLFF,TGTGCCAGCAGCCCTAAACGGGACAGGTTGGAAAAACTGTTTTTT
NA,TRBD2,TRBV29-1,TRBJ2-1,CSVVAASGGNEQFF,TGCAGCGTTGTGGCGGCTAGCGGGGGAAATGAGCAGTTCTTC
NA,NA,TRBV12-3/TRBV12-4,TRBJ1-4,CASSLSVGTHEKLFF,TGTGCCAGCAGTTTGTCAGTGGGGACCCATGAAAAACTGTTTTTT
NA,NA,TRBV5-1,TRBJ1-6,CASSSGVSYNSPLHF,TGCGCCAGCAGCTCAGGGGTCTCCTATAATTCACCCCTCCACTTT
once,NA,TRBV12-3/TRBV12-4,TRBJ2-2,CASSSYDTYTGELFF,TGTGCCAGCAGTTCATATGACACGTACACCGGGGAGCTGTTTTTT
NA,NA,TRBV20-1,TRBJ2-5,CSARVPQETQYF,TGCAGTGCTAGAGTCCCTCAAGAGACCCAGTACTTC